This T cell receptor (beta chain) was captured in a study of CD8+ T cells in alopecia areata. The CDR3 loop spans 14 amino acids. Germline CDR1 is MNHNY and CDR2 is SVGAGI (reference sequence). The V and J ends lost 5 bases and 3 bases, in that order; junction bases with no gene match: 2. This clone was observed a handful of times. This sample also contains other DNA sequences that code for the same CDR3. RNA was extracted and reverse transcribed into cDNA as the sequencing template. Here immunoSEQ multiplex PCR was the method, and the copy in TCRdb shows in-frame clones only, minus some. Counted here are roughly 250,000 clones, 67% occurring once; the ten biggest clones make up 1.2%. From alopecia areata patients, lesional scalp punch biopsies and peripheral blood were collected.

This specimen consisted of CD4+ T cells sorted from blood, obtained at week 0. The TCR originated in a human donor with alopecia areata. The rearrangement joins TRBV6-6 to TRBJ2-7; 12 bases agree with TRBD2. The CDR3 here is CASSRTSGVYEQYF. The CDR3 coding sequence is TGTGCCAGCAGTAGGACTAGCGGGGTCTACGAGCAGTACTTC.